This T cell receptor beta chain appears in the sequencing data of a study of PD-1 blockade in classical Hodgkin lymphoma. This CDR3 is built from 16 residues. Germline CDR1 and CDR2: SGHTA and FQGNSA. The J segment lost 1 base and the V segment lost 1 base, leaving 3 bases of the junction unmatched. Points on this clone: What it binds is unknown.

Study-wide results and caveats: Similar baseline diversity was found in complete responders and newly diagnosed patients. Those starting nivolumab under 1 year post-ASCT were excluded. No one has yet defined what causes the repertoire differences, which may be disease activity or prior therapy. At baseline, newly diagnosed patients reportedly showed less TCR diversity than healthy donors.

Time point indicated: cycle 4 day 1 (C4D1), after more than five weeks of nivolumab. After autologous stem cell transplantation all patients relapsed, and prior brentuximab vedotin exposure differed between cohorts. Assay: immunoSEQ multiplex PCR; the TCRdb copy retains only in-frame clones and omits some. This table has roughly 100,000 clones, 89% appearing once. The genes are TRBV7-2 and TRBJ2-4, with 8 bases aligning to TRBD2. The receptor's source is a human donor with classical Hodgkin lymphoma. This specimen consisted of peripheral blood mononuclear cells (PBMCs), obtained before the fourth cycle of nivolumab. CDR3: CASSLVGRAAKNIQYF. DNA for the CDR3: TGTGCCAGCAGCTTAGTCGGGAGGGCGGCCAAAAACATTCAGTACTTC.